This T cell receptor (beta chain) was sequenced in a study of blood T cell repertoires in COVID-19. The repertoire was sequenced with immunoSEQ multiplex PCR; TCRdb's copy has only in-frame clones and lacks some. The sample carries over 85,000 clones, about 88% recorded once. Unmatched junction bases numbered 14, after V lost 7 bases and J lost 0 bases. This CDR3 is 19 amino acids long. Looked up from germline, CDR1 is LNHDA and CDR2 is SQIVND (reference sequence). This TCR was sampled from a woman in her forties or fifties with acute or convalescent COVID-19. V is TRBV19 and J is TRBJ2-6, with TRBD1 matching 8 bases. The specimen sequenced was peripheral blood. The CDR3 bases are TGTGCCAGTACCCCAGGCGGACAGGGAAGGAACTCTGGGGCCAACGTCCTGACTTTC. Translation: CASTPGGQGRNSGANVLTF.